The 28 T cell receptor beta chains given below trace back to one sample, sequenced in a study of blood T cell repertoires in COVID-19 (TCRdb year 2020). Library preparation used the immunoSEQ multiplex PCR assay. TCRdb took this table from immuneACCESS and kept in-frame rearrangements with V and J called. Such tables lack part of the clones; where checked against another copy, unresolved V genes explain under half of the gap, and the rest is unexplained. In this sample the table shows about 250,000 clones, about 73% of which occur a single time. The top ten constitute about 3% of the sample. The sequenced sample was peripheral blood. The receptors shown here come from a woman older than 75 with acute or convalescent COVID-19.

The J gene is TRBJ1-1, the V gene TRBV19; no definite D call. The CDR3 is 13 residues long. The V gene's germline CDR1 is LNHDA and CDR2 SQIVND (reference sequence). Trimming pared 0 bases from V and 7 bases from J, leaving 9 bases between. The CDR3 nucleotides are TGTGCCAGTAGTATAGAGGCAGGACTTGAAGCTTTCTTT. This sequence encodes CASSIEAGLEAFF.

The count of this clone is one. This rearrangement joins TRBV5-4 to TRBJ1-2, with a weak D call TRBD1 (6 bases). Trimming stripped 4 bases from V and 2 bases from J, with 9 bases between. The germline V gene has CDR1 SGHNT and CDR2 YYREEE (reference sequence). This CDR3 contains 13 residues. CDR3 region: CASSRGQNYGYTF. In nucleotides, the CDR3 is TGTGCCAGCAGCCGGGGACAAAACTATGGCTACACCTTC.

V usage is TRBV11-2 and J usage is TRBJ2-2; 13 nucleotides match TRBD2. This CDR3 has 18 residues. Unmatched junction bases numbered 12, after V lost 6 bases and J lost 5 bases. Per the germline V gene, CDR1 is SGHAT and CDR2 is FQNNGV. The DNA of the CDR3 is TGTGCCAGCAGACCTCGGACTAGCGGGGGTTTAGGAACCGGGGAGCTGTTTTTT. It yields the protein CASRPRTSGGLGTGELFF. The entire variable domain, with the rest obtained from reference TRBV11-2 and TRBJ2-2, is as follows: EAGVAQSPRYKIIEKRQSVAFWCNPISGHATLYWYQQILGQGPKLLIQFQNNGVVDDSQLPKDRFSAERLKGVDSTLKIQPAKLEDSAVYLCASRPRTSGGLGTGELFFGEGSRLTVL.

The CDR3: CATMGIPGQGDQETQYF. As DNA, the CDR3 is TGTGCCACCATGGGGATTCCGGGACAGGGAGACCAAGAGACCCAGTACTTC. This chain joins TRBV19 and TRBJ2-5; 9 nucleotides align to TRBD1. V was pared by 10 bases and J by 0 bases, with 15 bases of the junction left unmatched. This CDR3 region has 17 residues. Looked up from germline, CDR1 is LNHDA and CDR2 is SQIVND (reference sequence).

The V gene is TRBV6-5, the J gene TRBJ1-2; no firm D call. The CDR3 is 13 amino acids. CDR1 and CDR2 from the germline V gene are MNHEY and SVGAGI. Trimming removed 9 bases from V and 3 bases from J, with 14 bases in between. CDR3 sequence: CASQNPEDYGYTF. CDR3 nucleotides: TGTGCCAGTCAAAACCCCGAGGACTATGGCTACACCTTC.

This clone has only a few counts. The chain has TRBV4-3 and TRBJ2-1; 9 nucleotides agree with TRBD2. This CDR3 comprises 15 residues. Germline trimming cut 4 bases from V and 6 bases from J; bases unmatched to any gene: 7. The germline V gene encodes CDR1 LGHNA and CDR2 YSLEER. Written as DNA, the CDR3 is TGCGCCAGCAGCCGAGCTAGCGGGGCCCCCAATGAGCAGTTCTTC. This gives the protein CASSRASGAPNEQFF.

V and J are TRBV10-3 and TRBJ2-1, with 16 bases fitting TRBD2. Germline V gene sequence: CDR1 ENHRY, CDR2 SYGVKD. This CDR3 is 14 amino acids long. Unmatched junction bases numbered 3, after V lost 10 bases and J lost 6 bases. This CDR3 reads CATGTSGGGNEQFF. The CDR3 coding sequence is TGTGCCACCGGGACTAGCGGGGGGGGCAATGAGCAGTTCTTC.

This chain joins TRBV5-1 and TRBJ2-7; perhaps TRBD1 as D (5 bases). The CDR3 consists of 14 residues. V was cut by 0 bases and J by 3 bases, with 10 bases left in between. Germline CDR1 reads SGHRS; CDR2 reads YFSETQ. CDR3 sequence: CASSLDRPRYEQYF. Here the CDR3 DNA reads TGCGCCAGCAGCTTGGACAGGCCCCGCTACGAGCAGTACTTC.

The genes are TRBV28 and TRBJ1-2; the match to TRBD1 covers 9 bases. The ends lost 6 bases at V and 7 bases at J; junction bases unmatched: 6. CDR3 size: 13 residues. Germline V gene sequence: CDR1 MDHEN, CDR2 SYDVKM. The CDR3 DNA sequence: TGTGCCAGCAGCTACAGGGGGCTGGGTGGCTACACCTTC. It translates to CASSYRGLGGYTF.

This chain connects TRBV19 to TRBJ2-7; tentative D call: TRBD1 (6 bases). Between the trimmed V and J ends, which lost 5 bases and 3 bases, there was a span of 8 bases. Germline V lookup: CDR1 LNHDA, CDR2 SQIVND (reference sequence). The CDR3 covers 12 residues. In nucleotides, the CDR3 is TGTGCCAGTAGTGAAGGGGGCTACGAGCAGTACTTC. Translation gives CASSEGGYEQYF.

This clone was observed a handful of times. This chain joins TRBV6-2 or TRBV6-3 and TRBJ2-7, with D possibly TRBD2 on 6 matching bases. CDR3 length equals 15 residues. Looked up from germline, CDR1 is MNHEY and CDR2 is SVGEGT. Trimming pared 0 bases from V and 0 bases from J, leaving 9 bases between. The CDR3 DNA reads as TGTGCCAGCAGTTACTCTCGGGAGTTCTCCTACGAGCAGTACTTC. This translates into CASSYSREFSYEQYF.

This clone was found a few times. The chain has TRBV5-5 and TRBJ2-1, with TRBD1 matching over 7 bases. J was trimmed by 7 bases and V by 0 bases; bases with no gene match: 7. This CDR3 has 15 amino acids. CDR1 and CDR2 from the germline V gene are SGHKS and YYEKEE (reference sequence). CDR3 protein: CASSLVHRGGNEQFF. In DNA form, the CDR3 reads TGTGCCAGCAGCTTGGTGCACAGGGGTGGAAATGAGCAGTTCTTC.

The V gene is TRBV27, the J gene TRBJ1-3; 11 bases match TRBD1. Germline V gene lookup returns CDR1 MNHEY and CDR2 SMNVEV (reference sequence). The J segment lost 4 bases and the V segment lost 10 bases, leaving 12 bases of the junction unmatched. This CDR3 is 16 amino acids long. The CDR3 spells CATKGRDRGIGNTIYF. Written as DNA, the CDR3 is TGTGCCACCAAGGGGCGGGACAGGGGGATCGGAAACACCATATATTTT.

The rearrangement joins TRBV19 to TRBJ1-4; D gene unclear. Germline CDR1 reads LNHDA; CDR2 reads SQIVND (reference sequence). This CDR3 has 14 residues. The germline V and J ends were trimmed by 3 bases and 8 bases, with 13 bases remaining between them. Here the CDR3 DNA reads TGTGCCAGTAGTATGAGGGTAACACACGAAAAACTGTTTTTT. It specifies CASSMRVTHEKLFF.

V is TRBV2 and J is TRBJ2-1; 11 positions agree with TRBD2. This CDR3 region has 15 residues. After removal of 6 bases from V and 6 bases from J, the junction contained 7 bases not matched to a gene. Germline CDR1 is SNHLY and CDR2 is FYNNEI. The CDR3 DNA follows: TGTGCCAGCAGGGGCTTAGCGGGGGGGCTCAATGAGCAGTTCTTC. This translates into CASRGLAGGLNEQFF.

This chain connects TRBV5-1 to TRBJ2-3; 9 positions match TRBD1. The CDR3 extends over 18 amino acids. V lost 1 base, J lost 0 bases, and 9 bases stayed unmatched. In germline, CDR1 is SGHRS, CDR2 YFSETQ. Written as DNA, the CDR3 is TGCGCCAGCAGCTTGACCGGACAGGGGAGGACTAGCACAGATACGCAGTATTTT. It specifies CASSLTGQGRTSTDTQYF. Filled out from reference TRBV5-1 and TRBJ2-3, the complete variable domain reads KAGVTQTPRYLIKTRGQQVTLSCSPISGHRSVSWYQQTPGQGLQFLFEYFSETQRNKGNFPGRFSGRQFSNSRSEMNVSTLELGDSALYLCASSLTGQGRTSTDTQYFGPGTRLTVL.

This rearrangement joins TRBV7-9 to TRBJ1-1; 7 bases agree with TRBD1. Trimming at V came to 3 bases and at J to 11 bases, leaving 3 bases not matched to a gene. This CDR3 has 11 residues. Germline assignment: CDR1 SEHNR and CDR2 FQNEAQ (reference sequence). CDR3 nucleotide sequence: TGTGCCAGCAGCTTGCAGGGGGGCGCTTTCTTT. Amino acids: CASSLQGGAFF.

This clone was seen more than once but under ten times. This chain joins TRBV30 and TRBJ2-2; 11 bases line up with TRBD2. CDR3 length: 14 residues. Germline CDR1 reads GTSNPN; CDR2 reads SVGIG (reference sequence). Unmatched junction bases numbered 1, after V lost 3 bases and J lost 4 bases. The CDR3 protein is CAWRLAGVTGELFF. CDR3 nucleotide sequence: TGTGCCTGGAGACTAGCGGGAGTCACCGGGGAGCTGTTTTTT. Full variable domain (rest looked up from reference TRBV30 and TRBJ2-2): SQTIHQWPATLVQPVGSPLSLECTVEGTSNPNLYWYRQAAGRGLQLLFYSVGIGQISSEVPQNLSASRPQDRQFILSSKKLLLSDSGFYLCAWRLAGVTGELFFGEGSRLTVL.

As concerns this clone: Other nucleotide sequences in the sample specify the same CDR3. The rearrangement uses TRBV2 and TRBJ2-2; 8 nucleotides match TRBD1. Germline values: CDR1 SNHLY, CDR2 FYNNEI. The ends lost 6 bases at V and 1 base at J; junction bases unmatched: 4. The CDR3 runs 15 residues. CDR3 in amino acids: CASSVDRGNTGELFF. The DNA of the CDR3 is TGTGCCAGCAGCGTTGACAGGGGGAACACCGGGGAGCTGTTTTTT.

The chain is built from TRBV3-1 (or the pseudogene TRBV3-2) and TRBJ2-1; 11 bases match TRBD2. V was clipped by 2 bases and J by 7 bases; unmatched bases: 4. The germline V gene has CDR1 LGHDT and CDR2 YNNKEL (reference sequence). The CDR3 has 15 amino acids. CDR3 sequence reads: CASSQKPSGRNEQFF. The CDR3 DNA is TGTGCCAGCAGCCAAAAGCCTAGCGGGAGGAATGAGCAGTTCTTC.

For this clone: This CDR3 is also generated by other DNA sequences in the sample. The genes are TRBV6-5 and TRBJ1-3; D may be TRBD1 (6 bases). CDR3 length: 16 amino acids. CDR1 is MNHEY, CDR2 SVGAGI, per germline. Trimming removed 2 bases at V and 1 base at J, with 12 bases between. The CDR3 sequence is CASSYVQGASGNTIYF. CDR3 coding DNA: TGTGCCAGCAGTTACGTACAGGGTGCTTCTGGAAACACCATATATTTT.

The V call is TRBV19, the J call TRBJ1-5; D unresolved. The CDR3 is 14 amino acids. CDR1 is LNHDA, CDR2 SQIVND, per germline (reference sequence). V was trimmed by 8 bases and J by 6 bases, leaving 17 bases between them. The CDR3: CASSSGFSGQPQHF. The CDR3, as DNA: TGTGCCAGTTCTAGCGGGTTTTCTGGTCAGCCCCAGCATTTT.

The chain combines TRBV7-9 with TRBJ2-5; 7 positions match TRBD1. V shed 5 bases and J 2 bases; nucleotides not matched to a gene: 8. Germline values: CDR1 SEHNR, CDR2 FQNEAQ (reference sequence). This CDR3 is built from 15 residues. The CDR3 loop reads CASSLPTGRQETQYF. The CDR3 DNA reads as TGTGCCAGCAGCCTCCCGACAGGGAGACAAGAGACCCAGTACTTC.

Here the CDR3 reads CASSFGRDSSSLHF. CDR3 bases: TGTGCCAGCAGCTTTGGCAGGGATTCATCATCCCTCCACTTT. The chain joins TRBV7-9 to TRBJ1-6; TRBD1 is a possible D gene (5 bases). The CDR3 is made up of 14 amino acids. The V gene lost 3 bases and the J gene lost 14 bases, with 17 bases spanning the gap. CDR1 is SEHNR and CDR2 is FQNEAQ in the germline V gene (reference sequence).

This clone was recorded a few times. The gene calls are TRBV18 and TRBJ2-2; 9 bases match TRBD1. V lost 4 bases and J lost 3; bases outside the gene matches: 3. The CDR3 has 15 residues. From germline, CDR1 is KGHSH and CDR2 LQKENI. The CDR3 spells CASSLQGAHTGELFF. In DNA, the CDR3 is TGTGCCAGCTCACTACAGGGGGCCCACACCGGGGAGCTGTTTTTT.

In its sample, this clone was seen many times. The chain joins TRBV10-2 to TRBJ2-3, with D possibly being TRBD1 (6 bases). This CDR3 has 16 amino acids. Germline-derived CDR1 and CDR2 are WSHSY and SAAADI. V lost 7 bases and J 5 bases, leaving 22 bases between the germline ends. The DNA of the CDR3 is TGCGCCAGCACCCACGGGGCAGGGGTGGTCCAAGATACGCAGTATTTT. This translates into CASTHGAGVVQDTQYF.

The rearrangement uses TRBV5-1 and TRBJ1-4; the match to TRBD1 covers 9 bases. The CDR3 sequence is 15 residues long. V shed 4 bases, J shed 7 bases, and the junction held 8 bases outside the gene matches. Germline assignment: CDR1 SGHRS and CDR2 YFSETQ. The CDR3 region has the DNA TGCGCCAGCAGCCTTACAGGGGGCGAAAGTGAAAAACTGTTTTTT. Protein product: CASSLTGGESEKLFF.

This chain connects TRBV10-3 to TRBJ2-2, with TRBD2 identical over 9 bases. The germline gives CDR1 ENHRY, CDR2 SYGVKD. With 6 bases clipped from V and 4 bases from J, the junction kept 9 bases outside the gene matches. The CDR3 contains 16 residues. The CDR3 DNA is TGTGCCATCAGCGCGGGGGGACTAGCTAGCACCGGGGAGCTGTTTTTT. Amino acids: CAISAGGLASTGELFF.